A selection of T cell receptor beta chains follows, all from one sample in a study of PD-L1 blockade in urothelial cancer. The table came from immunoSEQ multiplex PCR; TCRdb's copy has only in-frame clones and leaves some out. The table lists about 39,000 clones, 75% to 90% of them singletons, with about 2% in the top ten. The sample was PBMCs, taken around atezolizumab (anti-PD-L1) treatment. These TCRs come from a man aged 60 to 75 with urothelial cancer. CDR3s include the opening cysteine and the closing phenylalanine or tryptophan. A D gene is named only where the DNA matches it firmly. Clone size is not always given. Where it is, it says once, few, many or a class for expanded clones.

TRBD1	TRBV28	TRBJ1-2	NA	CASSLTGEFYYGYTF	TGTGCCAGCAGTCTTACAGGGGAATTTTACTATGGCTACACCTTC
NA	TRBV4-2	TRBJ2-1	NA	CASRPDRATYNEQFF	TGTGCCAGCAGACCGGACAGAGCAACTTACAATGAGCAGTTCTTC
NA	TRBV7-2	TRBJ1-2	NA	CASSNQATGPYGYTF	TGTGCCAGCAGCAACCAGGCGACAGGACCCTATGGCTACACCTTC
NA	TRBV27	TRBJ2-1	NA	CASSKNEAGPGEQFF	TGTGCCAGCAGCAAGAATGAGGCAGGGCCCGGTGAGCAGTTCTTC
NA	TRBV9	TRBJ2-3	NA	CASSAILSRDTQYF	TGTGCCAGCAGCGCTATCCTAAGTAGAGATACGCAGTATTTT
TRBD2	TRBV28	TRBJ2-3	few	CASSLTSGATSTDTQYF	TGTGCCAGCAGTTTAACTAGCGGGGCTACTAGCACAGATACGCAGTATTTT
TRBD2	TRBV18	TRBJ2-5	NA	CASSPPASGIQETQYF	TGTGCCAGCTCACCACCGGCTAGCGGGATCCAAGAGACCCAGTACTTC
TRBD2	TRBV28	TRBJ2-7	NA	CASIGGVGSYEQYF	TGTGCCAGCATCGGGGGGGTTGGCTCCTACGAGCAGTACTTC
TRBD2	TRBV2	TRBJ2-1	NA	CASSMERELSNEQFF	TGTGCCAGCAGTATGGAGCGGGAGCTAAGTAATGAGCAGTTCTTC
NA	TRBV18	TRBJ1-1	NA	CASSLRHKAGAFF	TGTGCCAGCTCACTTAGACACAAAGCGGGGGCTTTCTTT
TRBD1	TRBV28	TRBJ2-2	NA	CASSYPGQGDNTGELFF	TGTGCCAGCAGCTACCCGGGACAGGGGGATAACACCGGGGAGCTGTTTTTT
TRBD1	TRBV11-3	TRBJ2-7	NA	CASSTNRGHYEQYF	TGTGCCAGCAGCACGAACAGGGGGCACTACGAGCAGTACTTC
NA	TRBV6-1	TRBJ2-3	once	CASPSFGSDTQYF	TGTGCCAGCCCTAGTTTCGGCTCAGATACGCAGTATTTT